Included here is one T cell receptor (beta chain) sequence, with context. The germline gives CDR1 SGDLS, CDR2 YYNGEE. This CDR3 has 13 residues. V dropped 0 bases and J dropped 6 bases, with 10 bases sitting between them. This sample was included in a study of blood T cell repertoires in COVID-19. Across the study: Collection of acute and convalescent COVID-19 samples took place in the United States, Italy and Spain. PBMCs, B-cell-depleted T cells, or T cells were the source of the cDNA or gDNA that made up the material.

Authors' analysis steps: How many nucleated cells were present was estimated from reference gene primer amplification. Here immunoSEQ multiplex PCR was the method, and the copy in TCRdb shows in-frame clones only, minus some. D and trimming come from the DNA, and the V and J calls and clone size come from that table. The sample contains some 40,000 clones, 87% of which appear only once. The specimen was peripheral blood. The chain joins TRBV9 to TRBJ2-7; TRBD2 might be the D (5 bases). The receptor comes from a man aged 60 to 69 with acute or convalescent COVID-19. The CDR3 sequence is CASSVGGEREQYF. In DNA, the CDR3 is TGTGCCAGCAGCGTAGGGGGAGAACGCGAGCAGTACTTC. The complete variable domain, with remaining parts taken from reference TRBV9 and TRBJ2-7, reads DSGVTQTPKHLITATGQRVTLRCSPRSGDLSVYWYQQSLDQGLQFLIQYYNGEERAKGNILERFSAQQFPDLHSELNLSSLELGDSALYFCASSVGGEREQYFGPGTRLTVT.